The text below deals with one T cell receptor (beta chain). Repertoires were generated with immunoSEQ multiplex PCR, while TCRdb's copy carries only in-frame clones and drops some. The table shows some 210,000 clones, with 92% occurring only once. The length of the CDR3 is 14 residues. The germline CDR1 and CDR2 sequences are SEHNR and FQNEAQ (reference sequence). V lost 5 bases and J 4 bases, leaving 14 bases between the germline ends. This sample is drawn from a study of blood T cell repertoires in COVID-19. The TCR was taken from a man aged 60 to 75 with COVID-19, enrolled during active disease. V usage is TRBV7-9 and J usage is TRBJ1-2; D is possibly TRBD1 (6 bases). The sample was peripheral blood. For the CDR3, the DNA is TGTGCCAGCAGCCCGACAGGTGCCGCCTATGGCTACACCTTC. The encoded protein is CASSPTGAAYGYTF.